Here is one TCR beta chain with its context. Both 60 Vbeta primers and 13 Jbeta primers went into the PCR. Using immunoSEQ multiplex PCR, the repertoire was profiled, and TCRdb retains in-frame clones only, with some absent. This table holds some 120,000 clones, roughly 77% found once. These data come from a study of cytomegalovirus exposure and HLA in healthy donors. Trimming removed 0 bases from V and 3 bases from J; junction bases left unmatched: 2. Germline lookup yields CDR1 LGHNA and CDR2 YSLEER. The CDR3 contains 15 residues. This TCR was sampled from a man younger than 45 in good health and CMV-seronegative. The source material was PBMCs. The chain has TRBV4-3 and TRBJ2-3, with TRBD2 matching over 8 bases. CDR3 residues: CASSQEERGTDTQYF. CDR3 nucleotide sequence: TGCGCCAGCAGCCAAGAAGAGCGGGGGACAGATACGCAGTATTTT.